This TCR beta chain emerged from a study of T cell changes during pregnancy in multiple sclerosis. Sequenced by immunoSEQ multiplex PCR; TCRdb stores in-frame clones only, minus some. This table has tens of thousands of clones, around nine tenths appearing once. The CDR3 runs to 16 residues. J gave up 3 bases and V 1 base, and 4 bases lay outside the gene matches. Germline V gene lookup returns CDR1 KGHSH and CDR2 LQKENI. The sequence was collected from a female donor with multiple sclerosis, enrolled in a pregnancy study. The rearrangement uses TRBV18 and TRBJ2-2; 8 bases agree with TRBD2. The material sequenced was CD4+ T cells from peripheral blood mononuclear cells, taken before pregnancy. In DNA, the CDR3 is TGTGCCAGCTCACCACTACTAGCGGATTACACCGGGGAGCTGTTTTTT. Translated, it gives CASSPLLADYTGELFF.